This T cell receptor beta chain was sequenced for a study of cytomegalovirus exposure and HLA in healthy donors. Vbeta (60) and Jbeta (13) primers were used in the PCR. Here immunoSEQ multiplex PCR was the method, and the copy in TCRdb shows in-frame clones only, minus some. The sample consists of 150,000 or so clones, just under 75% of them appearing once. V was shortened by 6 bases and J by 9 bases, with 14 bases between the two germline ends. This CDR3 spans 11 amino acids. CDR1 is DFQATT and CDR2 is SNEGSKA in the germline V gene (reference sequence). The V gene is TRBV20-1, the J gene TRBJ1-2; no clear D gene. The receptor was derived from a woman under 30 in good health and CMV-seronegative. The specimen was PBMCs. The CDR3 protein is CSAYPDSSYTF. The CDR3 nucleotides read TGCAGTGCGTATCCTGACTCGAGCTACACCTTC.